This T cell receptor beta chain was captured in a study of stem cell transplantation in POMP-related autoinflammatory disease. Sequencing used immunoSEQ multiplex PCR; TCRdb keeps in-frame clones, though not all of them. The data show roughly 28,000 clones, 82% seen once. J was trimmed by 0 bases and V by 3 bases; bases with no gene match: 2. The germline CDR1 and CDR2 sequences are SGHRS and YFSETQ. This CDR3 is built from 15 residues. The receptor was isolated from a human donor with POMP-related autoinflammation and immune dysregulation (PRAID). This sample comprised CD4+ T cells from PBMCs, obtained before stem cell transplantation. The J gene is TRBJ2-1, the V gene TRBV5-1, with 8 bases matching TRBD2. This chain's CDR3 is CASSWGTSSYNEQFF. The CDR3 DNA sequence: TGCGCCAGCAGCTGGGGGACTAGCTCCTACAATGAGCAGTTCTTC.